This TCR beta chain was sequenced for a study of blood T cell repertoires in COVID-19. The junction had 4 bases not matched to a gene; V was cut back by 0 bases and J by 4 bases. CDR1 and CDR2 (germline): SGHRS, YFSETQ. The CDR3 is made up of 16 amino acids. The protocol was immunoSEQ multiplex PCR, while the TCRdb copy is restricted to in-frame clones and leaves out a portion. Of 200,000 to 300,000 clones in the sample, roughly nine tenths were seen once. This TCR derives from a woman younger than 30 who had recovered from COVID-19. Source material: PBMCs or T cells enriched from blood (not recorded which). This chain links TRBV5-1 with TRBJ1-6; 7 positions agree with TRBD1. CDR3 loop: CASSLAGGNYNSPLHF. In DNA, the CDR3 is TGCGCCAGCAGCTTGGCAGGGGGGAATTATAATTCACCCCTCCACTTT. Complete variable domain (other parts from reference TRBV5-1 and TRBJ1-6): KAGVTQTPRYLIKTRGQQVTLSCSPISGHRSVSWYQQTPGQGLQFLFEYFSETQRNKGNFPGRFSGRQFSNSRSEMNVSTLELGDSALYLCASSLAGGNYNSPLHFGNGTRLTVT.